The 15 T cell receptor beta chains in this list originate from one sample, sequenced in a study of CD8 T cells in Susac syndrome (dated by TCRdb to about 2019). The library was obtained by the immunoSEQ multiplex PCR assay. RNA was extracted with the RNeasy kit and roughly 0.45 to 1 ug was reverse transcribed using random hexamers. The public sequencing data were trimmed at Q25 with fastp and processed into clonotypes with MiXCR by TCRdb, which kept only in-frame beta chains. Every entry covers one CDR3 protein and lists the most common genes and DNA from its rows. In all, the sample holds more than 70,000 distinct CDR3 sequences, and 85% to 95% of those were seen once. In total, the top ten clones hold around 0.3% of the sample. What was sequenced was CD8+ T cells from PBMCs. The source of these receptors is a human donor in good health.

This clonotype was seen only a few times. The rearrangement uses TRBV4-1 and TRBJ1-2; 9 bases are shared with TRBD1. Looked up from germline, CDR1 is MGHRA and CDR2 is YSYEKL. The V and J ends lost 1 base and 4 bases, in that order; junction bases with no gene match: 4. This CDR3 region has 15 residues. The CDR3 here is CASSQVGGQGYGYTF. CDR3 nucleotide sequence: TGCGCCAGCAGCCAAGTAGGGGGACAGGGCTATGGCTACACCTTC.

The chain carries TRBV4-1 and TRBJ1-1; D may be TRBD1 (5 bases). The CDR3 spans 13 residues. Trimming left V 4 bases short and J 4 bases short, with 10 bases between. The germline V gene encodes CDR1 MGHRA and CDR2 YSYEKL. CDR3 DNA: TGCGCCAGCAGCCGAGGGGAGACCACTGAAGCTTTCTTT. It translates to CASSRGETTEAFF.

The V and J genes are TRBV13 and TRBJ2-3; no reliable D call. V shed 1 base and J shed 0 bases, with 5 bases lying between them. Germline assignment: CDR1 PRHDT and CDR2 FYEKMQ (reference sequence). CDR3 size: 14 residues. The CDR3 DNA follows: TGTGCCAGCAGCTTAGACCAAAGCACAGATACGCAGTATTTT. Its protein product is CASSLDQSTDTQYF.

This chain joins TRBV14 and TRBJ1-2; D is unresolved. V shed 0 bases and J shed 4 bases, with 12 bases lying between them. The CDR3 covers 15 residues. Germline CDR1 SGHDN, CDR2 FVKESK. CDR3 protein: CASSQDGAGPYGYTF. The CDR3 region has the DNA TGTGCCAGCAGCCAAGATGGTGCTGGGCCCTATGGCTACACCTTC. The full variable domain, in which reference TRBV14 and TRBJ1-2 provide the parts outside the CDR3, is EAGVTQFPSHSVIEKGQTVTLRCDPISGHDNLYWYRRVMGKEIKFLLHFVKESKQDESGMPNNRFLAERTGGTYSTLKVQPAELEDSGVYFCASSQDGAGPYGYTFGSGTRLTVV.

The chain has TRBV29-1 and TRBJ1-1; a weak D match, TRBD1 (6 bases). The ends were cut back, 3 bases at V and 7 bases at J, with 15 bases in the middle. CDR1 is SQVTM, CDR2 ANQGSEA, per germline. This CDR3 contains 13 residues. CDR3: CSVEMVTGNEAFF. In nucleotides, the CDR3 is TGCAGCGTTGAGATGGTGACAGGAAATGAAGCTTTCTTT.

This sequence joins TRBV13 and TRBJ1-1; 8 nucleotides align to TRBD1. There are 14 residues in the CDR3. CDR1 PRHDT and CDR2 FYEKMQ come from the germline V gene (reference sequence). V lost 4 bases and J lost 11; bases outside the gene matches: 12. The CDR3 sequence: CASSSRDRRRKAFF. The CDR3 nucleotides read TGTGCCAGCAGCTCCCGGGACAGGAGAAGAAAGGCTTTCTTT.

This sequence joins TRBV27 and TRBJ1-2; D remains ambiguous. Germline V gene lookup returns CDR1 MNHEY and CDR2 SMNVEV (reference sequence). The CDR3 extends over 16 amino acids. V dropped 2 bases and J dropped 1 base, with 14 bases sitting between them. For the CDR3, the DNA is TGTGCCAGCAGTTTAAAGGACCCTCTATATAACTATGGCTACACCTTC. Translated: CASSLKDPLYNYGYTF.

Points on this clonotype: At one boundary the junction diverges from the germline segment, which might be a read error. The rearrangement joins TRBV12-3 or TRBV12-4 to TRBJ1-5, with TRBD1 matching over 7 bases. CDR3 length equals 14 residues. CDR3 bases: TGTGCCAGCAGTCCGAGGGGGCCCAATCGGCCCCAGCATTTT. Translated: CASSPRGPNRPQHF.

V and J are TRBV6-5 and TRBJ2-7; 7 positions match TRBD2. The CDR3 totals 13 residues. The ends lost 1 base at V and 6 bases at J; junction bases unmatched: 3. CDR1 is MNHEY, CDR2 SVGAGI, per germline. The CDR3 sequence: CASSYYTGGEQYF. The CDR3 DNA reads TGTGCCAGCAGTTACTACACGGGGGGCGAGCAGTACTTC.

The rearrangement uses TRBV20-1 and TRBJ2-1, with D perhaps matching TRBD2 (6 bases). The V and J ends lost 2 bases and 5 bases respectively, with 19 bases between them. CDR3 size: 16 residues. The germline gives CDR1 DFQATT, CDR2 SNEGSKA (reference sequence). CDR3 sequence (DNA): TGCAGTGCTAGAAACCCGGGACTGCCTTTGGACAATGAGCAGTTCTTC. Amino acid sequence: CSARNPGLPLDNEQFF.

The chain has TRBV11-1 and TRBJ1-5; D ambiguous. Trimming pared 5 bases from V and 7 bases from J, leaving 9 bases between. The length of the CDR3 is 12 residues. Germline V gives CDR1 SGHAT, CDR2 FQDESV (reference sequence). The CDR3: CASSPIAQPQHF. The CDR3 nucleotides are TGTGCCAGCAGCCCTATAGCCCAGCCCCAGCATTTT. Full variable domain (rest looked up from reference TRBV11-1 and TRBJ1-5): EAEVAQSPRYKITEKSQAVAFWCDPISGHATLYWYRQILGQGPELLVQFQDESVVDDSQLPKDRFSAERLKGVDSTLKIQPAELGDSAMYLCASSPIAQPQHFGDGTRLSIL.

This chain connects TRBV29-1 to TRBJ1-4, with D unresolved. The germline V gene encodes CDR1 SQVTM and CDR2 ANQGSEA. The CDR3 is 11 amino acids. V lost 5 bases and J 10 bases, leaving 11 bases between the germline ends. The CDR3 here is CSVIEEAKLFF. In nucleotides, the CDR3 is TGCAGCGTTATCGAGGAGGCAAAACTGTTTTTT.

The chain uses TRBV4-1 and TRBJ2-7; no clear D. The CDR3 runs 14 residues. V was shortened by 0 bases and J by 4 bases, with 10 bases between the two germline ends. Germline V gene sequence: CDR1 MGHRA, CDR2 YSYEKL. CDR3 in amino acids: CASSQEWPQYEQYF. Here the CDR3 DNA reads TGCGCCAGCAGCCAAGAATGGCCGCAATACGAGCAGTACTTC.

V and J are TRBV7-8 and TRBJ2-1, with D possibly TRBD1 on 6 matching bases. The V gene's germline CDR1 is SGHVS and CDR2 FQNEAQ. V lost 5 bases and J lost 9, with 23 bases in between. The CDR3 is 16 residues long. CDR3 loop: CASSLVLRGMQAEQFF. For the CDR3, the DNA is TGTGCCAGCAGCCTGGTTTTGAGGGGGATGCAGGCTGAGCAGTTCTTC. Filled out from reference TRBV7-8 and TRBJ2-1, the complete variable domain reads GAGVSQSPRYKVAKRGQDVALRCDPISGHVSLFWYQQALGQGPEFLTYFQNEAQLDKSGLPSDRFFAERPEGSVSTLKIQRTQQEDSAVYLCASSLVLRGMQAEQFFGPGTRLTVL.

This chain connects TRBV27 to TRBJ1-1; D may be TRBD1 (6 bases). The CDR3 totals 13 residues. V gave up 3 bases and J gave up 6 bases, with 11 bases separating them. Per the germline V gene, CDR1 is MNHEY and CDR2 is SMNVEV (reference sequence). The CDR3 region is CASSLSGAAEAFF. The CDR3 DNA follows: TGTGCCAGCAGTTTGTCAGGGGCGGCTGAAGCTTTCTTT.